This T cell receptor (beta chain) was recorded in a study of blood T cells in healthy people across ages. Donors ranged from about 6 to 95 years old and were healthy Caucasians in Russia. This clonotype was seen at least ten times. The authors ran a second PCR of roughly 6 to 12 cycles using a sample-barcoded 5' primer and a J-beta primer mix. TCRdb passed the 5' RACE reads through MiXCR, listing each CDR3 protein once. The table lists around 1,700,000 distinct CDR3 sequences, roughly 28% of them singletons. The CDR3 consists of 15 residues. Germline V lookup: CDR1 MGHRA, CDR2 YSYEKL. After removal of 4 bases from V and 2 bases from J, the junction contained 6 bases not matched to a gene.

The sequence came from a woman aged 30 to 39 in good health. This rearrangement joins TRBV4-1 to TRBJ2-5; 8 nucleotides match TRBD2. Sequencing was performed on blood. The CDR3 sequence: CASSRSGEFQETQYF. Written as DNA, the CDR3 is TGCGCCAGCAGCCGTAGCGGGGAGTTTCAAGAGACCCAGTACTTC.